The entry below describes one T cell receptor (beta chain). Because it lacks the conserved phenylalanine or tryptophan at the end, this CDR3 is likely a read error. These data come from a study of T cells in Graves' hyperthyroidism and ophthalmopathy. Trimming removed 5 bases from V and 0 bases from J; junction bases left unmatched: 6. From germline, CDR1 is SGHTA and CDR2 FQGNSA. The CDR3 length is 15 residues. Amplification of TCR beta CDR3 regions used RNA as the template. Primed by the HTBI set, a first-round RT-PCR was run on the TCR CDR3. MiXCR was run by TCRdb on the multiplex PCR reads, yielding one entry per CDR3 protein. The sample holds hundreds of thousands of distinct CDR3 sequences, approximately 14% seen once.

This chain links TRBV7-2 with TRBJ1-2; 7 bases are shared with TRBD1. What was sequenced was blood. The receptor was derived from a woman aged 18-30 years with Graves' hyperthyroidism. CDR3 sequence: CASSTRTGANYGYTL. CDR3 coding DNA: TGTGCCAGCAGCACCCGGACAGGAGCTAACTATGGCTACACCCTC.